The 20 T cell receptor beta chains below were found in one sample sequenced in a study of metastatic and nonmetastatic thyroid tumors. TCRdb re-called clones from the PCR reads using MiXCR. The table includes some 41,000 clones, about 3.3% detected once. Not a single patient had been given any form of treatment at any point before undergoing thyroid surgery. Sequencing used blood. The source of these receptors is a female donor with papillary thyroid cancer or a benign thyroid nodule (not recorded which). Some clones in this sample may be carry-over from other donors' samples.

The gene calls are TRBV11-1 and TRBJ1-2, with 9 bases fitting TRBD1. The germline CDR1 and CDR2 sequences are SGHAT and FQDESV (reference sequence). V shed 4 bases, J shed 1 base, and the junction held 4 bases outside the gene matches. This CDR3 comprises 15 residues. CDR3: CASSSGQGLNYGYTF. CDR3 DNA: TGTGCCAGCAGCTCAGGACAGGGGCTTAACTATGGCTACACCTTC.

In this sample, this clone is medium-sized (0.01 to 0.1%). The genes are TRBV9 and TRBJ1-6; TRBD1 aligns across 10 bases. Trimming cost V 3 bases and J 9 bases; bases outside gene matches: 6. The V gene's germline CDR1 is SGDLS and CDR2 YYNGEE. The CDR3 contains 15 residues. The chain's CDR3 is CASSGGTGVASPLHF. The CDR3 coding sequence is TGTGCCAGCAGCGGTGGGACAGGGGTCGCTTCACCCCTCCACTTT.

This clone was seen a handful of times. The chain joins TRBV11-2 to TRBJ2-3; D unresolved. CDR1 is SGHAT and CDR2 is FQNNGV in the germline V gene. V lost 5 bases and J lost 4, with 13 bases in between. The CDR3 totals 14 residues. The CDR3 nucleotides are TGTGCCAGCAGCCCCTTCTCTATGGCAGATACGCAGTATTTT. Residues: CASSPFSMADTQYF.

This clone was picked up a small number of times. The CDR3: CASKTDWSQPQHF. As DNA, the CDR3 is TGTGCCAGCAAAACCGACTGGAGTCAGCCCCAGCATTTT. The genes are TRBV6-1 and TRBJ1-5; D not certain. Germline values: CDR1 MNHNS, CDR2 SASEGT. The CDR3 consists of 13 residues. Trimming removed 7 bases from V and 6 bases from J, with 13 bases in between.

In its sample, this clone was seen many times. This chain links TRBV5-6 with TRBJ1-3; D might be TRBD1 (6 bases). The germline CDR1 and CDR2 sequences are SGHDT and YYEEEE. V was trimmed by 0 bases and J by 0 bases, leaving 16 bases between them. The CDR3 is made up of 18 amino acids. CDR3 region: CASSLVGTPTVSGNTIYF. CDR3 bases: TGTGCCAGCAGCTTGGTCGGGACACCCACTGTCTCTGGAAACACCATATATTTT.

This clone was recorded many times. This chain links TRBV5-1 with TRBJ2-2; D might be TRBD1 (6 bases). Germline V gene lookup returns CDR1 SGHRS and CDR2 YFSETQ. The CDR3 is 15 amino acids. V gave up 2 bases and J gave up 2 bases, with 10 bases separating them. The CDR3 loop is CASSFGTLNTGELFF. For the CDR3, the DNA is TGCGCCAGCAGCTTCGGGACACTTAACACCGGGGAGCTGTTTTTT.

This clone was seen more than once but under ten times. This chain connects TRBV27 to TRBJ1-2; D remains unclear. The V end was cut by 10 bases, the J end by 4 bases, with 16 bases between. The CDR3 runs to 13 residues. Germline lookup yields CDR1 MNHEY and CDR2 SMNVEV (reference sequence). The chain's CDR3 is CATLTGRSYGYTF. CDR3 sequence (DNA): TGTGCCACCCTCACCGGCAGATCCTATGGCTACACCTTC.

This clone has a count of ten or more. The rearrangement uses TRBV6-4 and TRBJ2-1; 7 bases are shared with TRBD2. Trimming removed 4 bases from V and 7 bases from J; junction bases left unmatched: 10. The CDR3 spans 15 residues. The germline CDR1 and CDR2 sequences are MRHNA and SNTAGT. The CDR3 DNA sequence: TGTGCCAGCAGTGTAAGCGGGACCGCGGGGAATGAGCAGTTCTTC. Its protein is CASSVSGTAGNEQFF.

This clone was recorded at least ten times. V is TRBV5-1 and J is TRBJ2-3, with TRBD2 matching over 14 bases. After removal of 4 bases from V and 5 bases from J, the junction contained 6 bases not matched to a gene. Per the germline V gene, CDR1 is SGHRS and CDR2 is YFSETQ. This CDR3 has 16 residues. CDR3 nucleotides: TGCGCCAGCAGCAGACCGGGACTAGCGGGAGAAGATACGCAGTATTTT. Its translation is CASSRPGLAGEDTQYF.

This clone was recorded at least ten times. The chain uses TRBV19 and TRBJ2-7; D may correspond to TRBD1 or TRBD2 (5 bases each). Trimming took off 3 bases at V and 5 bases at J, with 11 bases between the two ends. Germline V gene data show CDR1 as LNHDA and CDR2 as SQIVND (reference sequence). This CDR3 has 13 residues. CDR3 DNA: TGTGCCAGTAGTATTAGGGGACGAAACGAGCAGTACTTC. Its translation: CASSIRGRNEQYF.

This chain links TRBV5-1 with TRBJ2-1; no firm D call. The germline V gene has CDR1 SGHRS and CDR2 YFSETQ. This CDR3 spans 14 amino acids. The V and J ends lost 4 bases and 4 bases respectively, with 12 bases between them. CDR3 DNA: TGCGCCAGCAGCCCCGGTCATGGGTACAATGAGCAGTTCTTC. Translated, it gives CASSPGHGYNEQFF.

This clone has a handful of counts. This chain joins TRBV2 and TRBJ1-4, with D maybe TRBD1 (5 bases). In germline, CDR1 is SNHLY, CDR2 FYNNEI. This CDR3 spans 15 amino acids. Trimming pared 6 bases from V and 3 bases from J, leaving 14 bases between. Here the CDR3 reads CASSPSGAANEKLFF. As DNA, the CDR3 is TGTGCCAGCAGCCCCTCTGGGGCGGCTAATGAAAAACTGTTTTTT.

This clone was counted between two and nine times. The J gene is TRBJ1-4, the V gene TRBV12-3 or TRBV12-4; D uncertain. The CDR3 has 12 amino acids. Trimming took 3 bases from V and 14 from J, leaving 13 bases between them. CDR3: CASSLGGPVLFF. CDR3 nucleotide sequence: TGTGCCAGCAGTTTGGGTGGACCAGTCCTGTTTTTT.

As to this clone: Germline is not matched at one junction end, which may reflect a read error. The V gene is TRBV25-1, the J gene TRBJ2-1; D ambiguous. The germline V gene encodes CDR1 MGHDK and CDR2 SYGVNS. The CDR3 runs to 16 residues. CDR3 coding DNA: TGTGACAGCAGTGAATATGGTTCCCAAGATCACAATGAGCAGTTCTTC. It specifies CDSSEYGSQDHNEQFF.

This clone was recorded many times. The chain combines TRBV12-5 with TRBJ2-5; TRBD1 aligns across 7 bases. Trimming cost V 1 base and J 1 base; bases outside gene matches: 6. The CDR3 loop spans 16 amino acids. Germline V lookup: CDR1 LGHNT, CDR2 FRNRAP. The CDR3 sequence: CASGLGTGAGQETQYF. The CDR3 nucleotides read TGTGCTAGTGGTTTGGGAACAGGGGCTGGCCAAGAGACCCAGTACTTC.

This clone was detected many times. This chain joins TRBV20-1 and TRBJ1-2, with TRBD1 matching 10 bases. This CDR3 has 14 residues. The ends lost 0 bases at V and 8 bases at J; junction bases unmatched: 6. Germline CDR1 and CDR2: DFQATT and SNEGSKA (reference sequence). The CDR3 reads CSARDPGTGEGYTF. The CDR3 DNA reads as TGCAGTGCTAGAGACCCTGGGACAGGGGAAGGCTACACCTTC.

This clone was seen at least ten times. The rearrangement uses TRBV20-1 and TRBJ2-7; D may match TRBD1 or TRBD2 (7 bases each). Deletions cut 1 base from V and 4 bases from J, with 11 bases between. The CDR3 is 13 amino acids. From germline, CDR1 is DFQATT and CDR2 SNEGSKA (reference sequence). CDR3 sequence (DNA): TGCAGTGCTAGAGGGCAGGGGGGGTACGAGCAGTACTTC. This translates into CSARGQGGYEQYF.

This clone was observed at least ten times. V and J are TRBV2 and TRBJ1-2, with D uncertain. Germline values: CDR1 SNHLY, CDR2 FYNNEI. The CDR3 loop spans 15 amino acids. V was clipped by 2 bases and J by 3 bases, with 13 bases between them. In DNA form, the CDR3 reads TGTGCCAGCAGTGAACGGGCTTCCCTTGACTATGGCTACACCTTC. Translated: CASSERASLDYGYTF.

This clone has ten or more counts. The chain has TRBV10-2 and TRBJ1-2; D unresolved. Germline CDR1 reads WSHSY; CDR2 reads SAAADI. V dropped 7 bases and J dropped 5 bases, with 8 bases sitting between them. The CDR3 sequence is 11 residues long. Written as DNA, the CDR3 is TGCGCCAGCATCCACAGATATGGCTACACCTTC. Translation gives CASIHRYGYTF.

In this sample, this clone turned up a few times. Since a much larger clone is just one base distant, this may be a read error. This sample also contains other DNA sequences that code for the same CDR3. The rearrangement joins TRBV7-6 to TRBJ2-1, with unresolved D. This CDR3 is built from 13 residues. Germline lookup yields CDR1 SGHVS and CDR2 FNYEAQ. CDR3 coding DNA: TGTGCCAGTAGCTCGACGTACAAGAATGAGCAGTTCTTC. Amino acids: CASSSTYKNEQFF. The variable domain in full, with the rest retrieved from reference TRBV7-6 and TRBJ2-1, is GAGVSQSPRYKVTKRGQDVALRCDPISGHVSLYWYRQALGQGPEFLTYFNYEAQQDKSGLPNDRFSAERPEGSISTLTIQRTEQRDSAMYRCASSSTYKNEQFFGPGTRLTVL.